The 18 T cell receptor beta chains below were found in one sample sequenced in a study of identical twins. MiXCR, run by TCRdb on the 5' RACE reads, gives a single entry per CDR3 protein. This sample has about 700,000 distinct CDR3 sequences, with more than 6.5% found just once. This same sample was also part of a study on yellow fever vaccine responses in identical twins.

Material: PBMCs. The receptors stem from a woman between 18 and 30 years old in good health.

This clonotype was picked up a small number of times. The rearrangement uses TRBV7-6 and TRBJ2-7; 8 nucleotides match TRBD2. Germline CDR1 is SGHVS and CDR2 is FNYEAQ. CDR3 length equals 15 residues. V shed 7 bases, J shed 6 bases, and the junction held 14 bases outside the gene matches. In nucleotides, the CDR3 is TGTGCCAGCACCCAAGCTTTCGGGGGGGCGTTCGAGCAGTACTTC. It encodes CASTQAFGGAFEQYF.

This clonotype showed up just a few times. The chain has TRBV5-1 and TRBJ2-1, with D possibly being TRBD1 (7 bases). CDR1 and CDR2 (germline): SGHRS, YFSETQ. CDR3 length: 16 amino acids. The germline V and J ends were trimmed by 4 bases and 5 bases, with 19 bases remaining between them. The CDR3 is CASSPRGAGGNNEQFF. CDR3 nucleotides: TGCGCCAGCAGCCCTAGGGGGGCAGGGGGTAACAATGAGCAGTTCTTC.

The chain joins TRBV7-6 to TRBJ2-7, with 15 bases lining up with TRBD2. The V gene's germline CDR1 is SGHVS and CDR2 FNYEAQ. Trimming cost V 5 bases and J 3 bases; bases outside gene matches: 14. This CDR3 region has 19 residues. CDR3 region: CASSKPIGTSGGPFYEQYF. The CDR3 DNA follows: TGTGCCAGCAGCAAGCCGATAGGGACTAGCGGGGGGCCATTCTACGAGCAGTACTTC. Full variable domain (rest looked up from reference TRBV7-6 and TRBJ2-7): GAGVSQSPRYKVTKRGQDVALRCDPISGHVSLYWYRQALGQGPEFLTYFNYEAQQDKSGLPNDRFSAERPEGSISTLTIQRTEQRDSAMYRCASSKPIGTSGGPFYEQYFGPGTRLTVT.

This clonotype was found a few times. The V and J genes are TRBV27 and TRBJ2-2; a weak D match, TRBD1 (6 bases). This CDR3 comprises 17 residues. The germline V and J ends were trimmed by 3 bases and 0 bases, with 14 bases remaining between them. Germline-derived CDR1 and CDR2 are MNHEY and SMNVEV (reference sequence). The CDR3 spells CASSFQQGYANTGELFF. The DNA for the CDR3 is TGTGCCAGCAGTTTTCAACAGGGTTACGCGAACACCGGGGAGCTGTTTTTT.

In its sample, this clonotype was seen a few times. V is TRBV7-2 and J is TRBJ2-3; 16 nucleotides agree with TRBD2. V gave up 4 bases and J gave up 5 bases; unmatched junction bases: 6. Germline V CDR1 and CDR2: SGHTA, FQGNSA. The CDR3 runs to 17 residues. CDR3 residues: CASSSGLAGGPRDTQYF. As DNA, the CDR3 is TGTGCCAGCAGCTCGGGACTAGCGGGAGGGCCGAGAGATACGCAGTATTTT.

This clonotype was found a few times. This CDR3 is CATAPTTGRPNEKLFF. CDR3 in DNA: TGTGCCACCGCCCCAACAACAGGGAGGCCCAATGAAAAACTGTTTTTT. V is TRBV10-3 and J is TRBJ1-4; a weak D match, TRBD1 (6 bases). This CDR3 region has 16 residues. From germline, CDR1 is ENHRY and CDR2 SYGVKD. V was trimmed by 10 bases and J by 5 bases, leaving 23 bases between them.

The sample holds many counts of this clonotype. The chain combines TRBV7-9 with TRBJ2-7; 9 bases align to TRBD1. This CDR3 has 14 amino acids. Germline loops: CDR1 SEHNR, CDR2 FQNEAQ (reference sequence). V gave up 6 bases and J gave up 4 bases; unmatched junction bases: 7. The CDR3 sequence is CASSPQGAGYEQYF. The CDR3 DNA follows: TGTGCCAGCAGTCCACAGGGGGCAGGGTACGAGCAGTACTTC. Supplemented by reference TRBV7-9 and TRBJ2-7, the full variable domain reads DTGVSQNPRHKITKRGQNVTFRCDPISEHNRLYWYRQTLGQGPEFLTYFQNEAQLEKSRLLSDRFSAERPKGSFSTLEIQRTEQGDSAMYLCASSPQGAGYEQYFGPGTRLTVT.

This clonotype has a count of ten or more. The chain links TRBV7-8 to TRBJ1-1; D call uncertain. The CDR3 is made up of 13 amino acids. Deletions cut 3 bases from V and 1 base from J, with 6 bases between. The V gene's germline CDR1 is SGHVS and CDR2 FQNEAQ. The DNA of the CDR3 is TGTGCCAGCAGCTTTCCCACGAACACTGAAGCTTTCTTT. Protein product: CASSFPTNTEAFF. Based on the CDR3 plus reference TRBV7-8 and TRBJ1-1, the full variable domain is GAGVSQSPRYKVAKRGQDVALRCDPISGHVSLFWYQQALGQGPEFLTYFQNEAQLDKSGLPSDRFFAERPEGSVSTLKIQRTQQEDSAVYLCASSFPTNTEAFFGQGTRLTVV.

There are a few counts of this clonotype. The gene calls are TRBV6-1 and TRBJ2-3; D call uncertain. The CDR3 is 14 amino acids. Trimming removed 3 bases at V and 2 bases at J, with 9 bases between. CDR1 and CDR2 from the germline V gene are MNHNS and SASEGT. The DNA for the CDR3 is TGTGCCAGCAGTGACGGTCCCATCACAGATACGCAGTATTTT. As protein: CASSDGPITDTQYF.

In this sample, this clonotype turned up many times. The CDR3 DNA follows: TGTGCCAGCAGCAACGACAGAACTCGCTCCTACGAGCAGTACTTC. Its translation is CASSNDRTRSYEQYF. The chain employs TRBV2 and TRBJ2-7; possibly TRBD1 for D (5 bases). The CDR3 runs 15 residues. Between the trimmed V and J ends, which lost 6 bases and 0 bases, there was a span of 15 bases. Germline loops: CDR1 SNHLY, CDR2 FYNNEI. The full variable domain, with the rest looked up from reference TRBV2 and TRBJ2-7, is EPEVTQTPSHQVTQMGQEVILRCVPISNHLYFYWYRQILGQKVEFLVSFYNNEISEKSEIFDDQFSVERPDGSNFTLKIRSTKLEDSAMYFCASSNDRTRSYEQYFGPGTRLTVT.

At least ten counts were recorded for this clonotype. This chain links TRBV7-8 with TRBJ2-1, with D tentatively TRBD1 (5 bases). The germline V gene has CDR1 SGHVS and CDR2 FQNEAQ. The V end was cut by 1 base, the J end by 15 bases, with 16 bases between. CDR3 length equals 13 residues. The CDR3 region is CASSLGSGLVLFF. The CDR3 DNA sequence: TGTGCCAGCAGCTTAGGGTCAGGGTTAGTGCTGTTCTTC.

Only a few counts were recorded for this clonotype. The J gene is TRBJ2-4, the V gene TRBV4-3; 12 bases are a match to TRBD1. V gave up 1 base and J gave up 7 bases; unmatched junction bases: 5. CDR1 LGHNA and CDR2 YSLEER come from the germline V gene. The CDR3 contains 16 residues. CDR3 nucleotides: TGCGCCAGCAGCCAAGGAGCCGGGACAGGGGGCAACATTCAGTACTTC. It translates to CASSQGAGTGGNIQYF.

This clonotype appeared many times. The rearrangement uses TRBV7-9 and TRBJ2-1; a possible D gene is TRBD1 (7 bases). Germline V gene sequence: CDR1 SEHNR, CDR2 FQNEAQ (reference sequence). The CDR3 contains 13 residues. With 3 bases removed from V and 8 bases from J, the gap between germline ends came to 11 bases. Written as DNA, the CDR3 is TGTGCCAGCAGCTTCCCAGGGGGGTATGAGCAGTTCTTC. Amino acid sequence: CASSFPGGYEQFF.

This clonotype has more than one count but fewer than ten. V usage is TRBV19 and J usage is TRBJ2-1; a possible D gene is TRBD1 (6 bases). CDR1 LNHDA and CDR2 SQIVND come from the germline V gene (reference sequence). The CDR3 covers 16 residues. The V and J ends lost 0 bases and 4 bases respectively, with 13 bases between them. The DNA of the CDR3 is TGTGCCAGTAGTATAGAGAGGGGGATTGGATACAATGAGCAGTTCTTC. It translates to CASSIERGIGYNEQFF.

This clonotype has at least ten counts. The chain uses TRBV14 and TRBJ2-3, with 7 positions matching TRBD1. The germline CDR1 and CDR2 sequences are SGHDN and FVKESK. CDR3 size: 15 residues. The trim removed 4 bases at V and 2 bases at J, leaving 6 bases unmatched. The CDR3: CASSLGDRATDTQYF. CDR3 DNA: TGTGCCAGCAGCCTTGGCGACAGGGCCACAGATACGCAGTATTTT.

This clonotype came up a few times. The rearrangement joins TRBV12-3 or TRBV12-4 to TRBJ2-7; D is possibly TRBD2 (5 bases). There are 13 residues in the CDR3. V was cut by 4 bases and J by 6 bases, with 13 bases left in between. The CDR3 protein is CASSSRGSGEQYF. In nucleotides, the CDR3 is TGTGCCAGCAGTTCCAGAGGGTCGGGCGAGCAGTACTTC.

Only a few counts were recorded for this clonotype. The chain combines TRBV27 with TRBJ2-3; tentative D call: TRBD1 (6 bases). This CDR3 is 15 amino acids long. From germline, CDR1 is MNHEY and CDR2 SMNVEV (reference sequence). V lost 5 bases to trimming and J lost 3 bases, with 15 bases between them. This chain's CDR3 is CASSQGGHRTDTQYF. In DNA, the CDR3 is TGTGCCAGCAGTCAAGGGGGACATAGGACAGATACGCAGTATTTT.

The V and J genes are TRBV10-1 and TRBJ2-1; the D is unclear. In germline, CDR1 is WNHNN, CDR2 SYGVQD (reference sequence). CDR3 length: 14 residues. Trimming took off 6 bases at V and 6 bases at J, with 15 bases between the two ends. The CDR3 coding sequence is TGCGCCAGCAGAGGAGTAGGGAATTCCAATGAGCAGTTCTTC. Amino acids: CASRGVGNSNEQFF.